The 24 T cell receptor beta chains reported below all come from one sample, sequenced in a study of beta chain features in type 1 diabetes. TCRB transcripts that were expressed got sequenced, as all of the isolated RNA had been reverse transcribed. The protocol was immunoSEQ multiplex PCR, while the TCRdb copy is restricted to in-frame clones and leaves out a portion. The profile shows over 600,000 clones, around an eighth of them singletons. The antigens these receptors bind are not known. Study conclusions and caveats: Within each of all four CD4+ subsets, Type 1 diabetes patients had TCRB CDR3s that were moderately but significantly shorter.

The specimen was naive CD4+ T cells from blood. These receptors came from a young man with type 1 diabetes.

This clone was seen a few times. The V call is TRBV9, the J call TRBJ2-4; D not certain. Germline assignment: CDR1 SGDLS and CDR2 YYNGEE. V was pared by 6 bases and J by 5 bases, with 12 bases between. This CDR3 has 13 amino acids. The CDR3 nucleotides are TGTGCCAGCACCTCGGGTACAGAAAACATTCAGTACTTC. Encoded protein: CASTSGTENIQYF. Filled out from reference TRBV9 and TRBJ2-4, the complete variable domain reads DSGVTQTPKHLITATGQRVTLRCSPRSGDLSVYWYQQSLDQGLQFLIQYYNGEERAKGNILERFSAQQFPDLHSELNLSSLELGDSALYFCASTSGTENIQYFGAGTRLSVL.

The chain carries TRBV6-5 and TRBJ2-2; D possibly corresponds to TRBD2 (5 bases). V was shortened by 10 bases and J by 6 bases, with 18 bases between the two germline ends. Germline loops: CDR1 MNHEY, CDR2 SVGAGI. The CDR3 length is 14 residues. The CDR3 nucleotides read TGTGCCATCAAACTGACCGGGAAATCCGGGGAGCTGTTTTTT. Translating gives CAIKLTGKSGELFF.

CDR3 sequence reads: CASSYQGQETQYF. The CDR3, as DNA: TGTGCCAGCAGCTACCAGGGTCAAGAGACCCAGTACTTC. This chain connects TRBV7-3 to TRBJ2-5; D might be TRBD1 (5 bases). From germline, CDR1 is SGHTA and CDR2 FQGTGA. The CDR3 is 13 amino acids. V shed 4 bases and J shed 2 bases, with 8 bases lying between them.

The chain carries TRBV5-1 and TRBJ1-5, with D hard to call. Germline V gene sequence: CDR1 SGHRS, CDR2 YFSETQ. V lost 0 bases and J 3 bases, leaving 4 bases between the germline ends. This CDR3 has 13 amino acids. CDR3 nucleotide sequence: TGCGCCAGCAGCTTGGATCCCAATCAGCCCCAGCATTTT. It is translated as CASSLDPNQPQHF. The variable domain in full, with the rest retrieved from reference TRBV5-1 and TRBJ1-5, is KAGVTQTPRYLIKTRGQQVTLSCSPISGHRSVSWYQQTPGQGLQFLFEYFSETQRNKGNFPGRFSGRQFSNSRSEMNVSTLELGDSALYLCASSLDPNQPQHFGDGTRLSIL.

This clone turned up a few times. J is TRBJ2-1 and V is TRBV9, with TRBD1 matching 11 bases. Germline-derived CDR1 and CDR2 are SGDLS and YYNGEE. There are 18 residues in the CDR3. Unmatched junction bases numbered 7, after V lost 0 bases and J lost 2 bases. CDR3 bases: TGTGCCAGCAGCGTAGGGACAGGGGGCCGCCCACCCTACAATGAGCAGTTCTTC. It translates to CASSVGTGGRPPYNEQFF.

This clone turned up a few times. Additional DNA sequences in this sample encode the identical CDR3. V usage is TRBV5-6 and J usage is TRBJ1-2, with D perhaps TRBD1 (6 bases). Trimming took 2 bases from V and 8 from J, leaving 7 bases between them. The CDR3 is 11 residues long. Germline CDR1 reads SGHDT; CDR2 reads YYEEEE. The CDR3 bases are TGTGCCAGCAGCTTAGGACAGGGCTACACCTTC. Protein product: CASSLGQGYTF.

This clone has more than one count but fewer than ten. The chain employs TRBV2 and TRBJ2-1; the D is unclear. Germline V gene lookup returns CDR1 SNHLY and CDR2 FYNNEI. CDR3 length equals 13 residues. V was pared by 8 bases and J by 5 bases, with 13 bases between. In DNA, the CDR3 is TGTGCCAGCTGTCGACTGAGAAACAATGAGCAGTTCTTC. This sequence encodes CASCRLRNNEQFF.

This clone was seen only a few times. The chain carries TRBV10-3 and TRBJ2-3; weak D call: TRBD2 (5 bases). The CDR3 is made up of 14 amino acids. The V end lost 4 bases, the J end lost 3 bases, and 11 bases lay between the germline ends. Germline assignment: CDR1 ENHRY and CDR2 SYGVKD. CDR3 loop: CAISVEGRTDTQYF. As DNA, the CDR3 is TGTGCCATCAGTGTAGAGGGTCGAACAGATACGCAGTATTTT.

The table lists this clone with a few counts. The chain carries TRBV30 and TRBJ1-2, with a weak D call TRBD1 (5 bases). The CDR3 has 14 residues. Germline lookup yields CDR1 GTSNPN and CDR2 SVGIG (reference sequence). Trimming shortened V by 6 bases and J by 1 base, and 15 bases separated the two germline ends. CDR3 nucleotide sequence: TGTGCCTGTTCTCCGGGACGGCTTAACTATGGCTACACCTTC. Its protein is CACSPGRLNYGYTF.

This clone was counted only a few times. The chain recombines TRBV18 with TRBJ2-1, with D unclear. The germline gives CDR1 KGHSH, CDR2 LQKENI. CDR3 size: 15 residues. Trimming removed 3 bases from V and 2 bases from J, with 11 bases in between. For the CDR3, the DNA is TGTGCCAGCTCACCGTCTAAGGCTGCCTACAATGAGCAGTTCTTC. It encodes CASSPSKAAYNEQFF.

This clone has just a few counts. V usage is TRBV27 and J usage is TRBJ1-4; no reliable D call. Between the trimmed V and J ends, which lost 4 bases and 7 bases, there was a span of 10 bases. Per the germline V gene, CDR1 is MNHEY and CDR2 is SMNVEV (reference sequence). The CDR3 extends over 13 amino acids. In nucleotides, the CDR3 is TGTGCCAGCAGTTCTCCCCTTGGTGAAAAACTGTTTTTT. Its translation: CASSSPLGEKLFF.

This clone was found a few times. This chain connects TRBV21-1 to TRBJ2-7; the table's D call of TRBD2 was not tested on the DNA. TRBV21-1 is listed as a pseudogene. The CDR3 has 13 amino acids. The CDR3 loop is CASKASGSYEQYF. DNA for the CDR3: TGTGCCAGCAAGGCTAGCGGGAGCTACGAGCAGTACTTC.

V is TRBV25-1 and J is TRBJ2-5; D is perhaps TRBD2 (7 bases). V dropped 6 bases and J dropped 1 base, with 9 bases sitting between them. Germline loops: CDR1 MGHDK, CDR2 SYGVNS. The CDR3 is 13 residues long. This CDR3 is CASRRGPQETQYF. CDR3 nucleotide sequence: TGTGCCAGCAGGCGGGGGCCCCAAGAGACCCAGTACTTC.

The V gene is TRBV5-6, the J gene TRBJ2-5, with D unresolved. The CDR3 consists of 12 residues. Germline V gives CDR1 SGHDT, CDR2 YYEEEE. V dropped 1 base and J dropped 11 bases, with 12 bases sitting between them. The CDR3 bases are TGTGCCAGCAGCTTGATGGAACGAGAGCAGTACTTC. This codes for CASSLMEREQYF.

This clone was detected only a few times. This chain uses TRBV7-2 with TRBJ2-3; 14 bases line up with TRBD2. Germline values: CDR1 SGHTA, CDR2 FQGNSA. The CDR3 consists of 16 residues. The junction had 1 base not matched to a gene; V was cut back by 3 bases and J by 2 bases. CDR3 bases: TGTGCCAGCAGCTTGGGACTAGCGGGGGTCACAGATACGCAGTATTTT. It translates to CASSLGLAGVTDTQYF.

The CDR3 protein is CSVVGSNEQYF. CDR3 sequence (DNA): TGCAGCGTTGTGGGGTCCAACGAGCAGTACTTC. The chain combines TRBV29-1 with TRBJ2-7; D is uncertain. With 4 bases removed from V and 5 bases from J, the gap between germline ends came to 9 bases. Germline assignment: CDR1 SQVTM and CDR2 ANQGSEA. The CDR3 totals 11 residues.

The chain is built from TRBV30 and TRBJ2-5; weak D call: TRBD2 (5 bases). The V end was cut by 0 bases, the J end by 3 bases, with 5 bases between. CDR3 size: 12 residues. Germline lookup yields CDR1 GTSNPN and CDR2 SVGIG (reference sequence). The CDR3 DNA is TGTGCCTGGAGTGTCGGGGAAGAGACCCAGTACTTC. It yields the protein CAWSVGEETQYF.

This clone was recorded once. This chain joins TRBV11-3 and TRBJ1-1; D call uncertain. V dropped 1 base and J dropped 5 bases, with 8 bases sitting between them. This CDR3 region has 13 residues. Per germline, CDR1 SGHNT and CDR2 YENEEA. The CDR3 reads CASSLAAVTEAFF. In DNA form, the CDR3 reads TGTGCCAGCAGCTTAGCCGCAGTTACTGAAGCTTTCTTT.

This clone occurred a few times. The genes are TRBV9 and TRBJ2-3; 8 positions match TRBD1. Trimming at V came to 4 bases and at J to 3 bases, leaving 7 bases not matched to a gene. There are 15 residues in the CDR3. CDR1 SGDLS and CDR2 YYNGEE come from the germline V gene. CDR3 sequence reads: CASSPYRGETDTQYF. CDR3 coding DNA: TGTGCCAGCAGCCCTTACAGGGGGGAGACAGATACGCAGTATTTT.

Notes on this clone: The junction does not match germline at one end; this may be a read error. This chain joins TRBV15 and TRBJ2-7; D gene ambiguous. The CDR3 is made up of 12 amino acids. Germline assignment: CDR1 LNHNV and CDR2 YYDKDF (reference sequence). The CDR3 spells CATSRDGYEQHF. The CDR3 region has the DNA TGTGCCACCAGCAGAGATGGATACGAGCAGCACTTC.

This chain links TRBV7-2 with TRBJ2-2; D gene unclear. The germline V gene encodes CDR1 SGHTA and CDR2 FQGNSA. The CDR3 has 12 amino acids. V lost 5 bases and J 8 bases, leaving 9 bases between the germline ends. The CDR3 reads CASSPPGGELFF. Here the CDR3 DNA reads TGTGCCAGCAGCCCTCCCGGGGGGGAGCTGTTTTTT. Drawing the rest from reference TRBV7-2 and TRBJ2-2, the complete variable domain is GAGVSQSPSNKVTEKGKDVELRCDPISGHTALYWYRQSLGQGLEFLIYFQGNSAPDKSGLPSDRFSAERTGGSVSTLTIQRTQQEDSAVYLCASSPPGGELFFGEGSRLTVL.

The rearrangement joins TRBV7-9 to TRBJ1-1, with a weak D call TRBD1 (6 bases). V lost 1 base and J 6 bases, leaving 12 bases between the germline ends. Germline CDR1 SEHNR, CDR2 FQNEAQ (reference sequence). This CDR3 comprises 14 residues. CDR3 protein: CASSLVPGHSEAFF. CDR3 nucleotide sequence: TGTGCCAGCAGCTTAGTCCCGGGACACTCTGAAGCTTTCTTT.

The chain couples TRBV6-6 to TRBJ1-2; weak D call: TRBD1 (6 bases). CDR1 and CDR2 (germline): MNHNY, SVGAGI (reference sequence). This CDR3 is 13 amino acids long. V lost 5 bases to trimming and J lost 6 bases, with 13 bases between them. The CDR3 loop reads CASSPGGRDGYTF. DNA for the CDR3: TGTGCCAGCAGTCCGGGGGGGCGGGATGGCTACACCTTC.

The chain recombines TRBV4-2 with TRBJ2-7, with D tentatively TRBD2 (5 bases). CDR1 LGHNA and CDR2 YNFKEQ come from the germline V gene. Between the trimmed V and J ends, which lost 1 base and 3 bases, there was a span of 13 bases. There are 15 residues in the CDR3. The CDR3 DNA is TGTGCCAGCAGCCAAGGAGAGGGTTTCAGCTACGAGCAGTACTTC. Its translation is CASSQGEGFSYEQYF.